This TCR beta chain emerged from a study of blood T cell repertoires in COVID-19. Study in general: PBMCs, B-cell-depleted T cells, or T cells provided the cDNA or gDNA that made up the material.

Germline V lookup: CDR1 SGHTA, CDR2 FQGNSA. The CDR3 length is 17 residues. Trimming cost V 5 bases and J 4 bases; bases outside gene matches: 15. Repertoires were generated with immunoSEQ multiplex PCR, while TCRdb's copy carries only in-frame clones and drops some. The sample gives 10,000 to 15,000 clones, 60% to 80% of which show up once; approximately 34% is in the top ten. The chain links TRBV7-2 to TRBJ2-5; 8 nucleotides match TRBD2. This clonotype was obtained from a human donor in a cohort sampled during active COVID-19. Sequenced material: peripheral blood. CDR3 nucleotide sequence: TGTGCCAGCAGCCCGGAGTGGTTGGCGGGGGGTGGAGAGACCCAGTACTTC. It encodes CASSPEWLAGGGETQYF.